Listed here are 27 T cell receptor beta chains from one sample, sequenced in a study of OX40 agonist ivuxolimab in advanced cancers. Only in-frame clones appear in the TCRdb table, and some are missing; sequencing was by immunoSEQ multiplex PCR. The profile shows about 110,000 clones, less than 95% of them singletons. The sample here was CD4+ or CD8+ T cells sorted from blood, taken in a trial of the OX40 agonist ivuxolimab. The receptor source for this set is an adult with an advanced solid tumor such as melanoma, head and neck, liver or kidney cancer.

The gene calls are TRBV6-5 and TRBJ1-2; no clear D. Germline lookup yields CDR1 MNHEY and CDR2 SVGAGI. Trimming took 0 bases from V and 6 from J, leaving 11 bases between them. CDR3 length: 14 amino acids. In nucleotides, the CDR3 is TGTGCCAGCAGTTACTCAGGAGGGCGGGATGGCTACACCTTC. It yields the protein CASSYSGGRDGYTF.

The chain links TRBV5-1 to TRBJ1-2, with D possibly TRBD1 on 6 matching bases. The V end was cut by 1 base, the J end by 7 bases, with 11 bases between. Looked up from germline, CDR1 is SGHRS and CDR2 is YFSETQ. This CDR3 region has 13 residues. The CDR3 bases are TGCGCCAGCAGCTTGCTACAGGGCACTGGCTACACCTTC. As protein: CASSLLQGTGYTF.

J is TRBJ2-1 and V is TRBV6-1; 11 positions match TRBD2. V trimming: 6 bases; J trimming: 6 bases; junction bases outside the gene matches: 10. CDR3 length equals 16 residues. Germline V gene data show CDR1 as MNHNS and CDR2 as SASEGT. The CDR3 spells CASREPGLAVLNEQFF. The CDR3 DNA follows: TGTGCCAGCAGGGAACCGGGACTAGCGGTACTCAATGAGCAGTTCTTC.

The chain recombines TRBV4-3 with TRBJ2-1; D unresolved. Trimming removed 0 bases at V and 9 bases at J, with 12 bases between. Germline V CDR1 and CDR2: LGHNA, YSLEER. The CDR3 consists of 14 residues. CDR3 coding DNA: TGCGCCAGCAGCCAAGATTCCGGAGAGCCTGAGCAGTTCTTC. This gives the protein CASSQDSGEPEQFF.

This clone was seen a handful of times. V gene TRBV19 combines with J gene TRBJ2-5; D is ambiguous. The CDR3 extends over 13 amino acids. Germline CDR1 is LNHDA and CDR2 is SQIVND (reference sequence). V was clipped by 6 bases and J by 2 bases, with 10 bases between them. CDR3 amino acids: CASSVLGQETQYF. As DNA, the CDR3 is TGTGCCAGTAGCGTACTCGGGCAAGAGACCCAGTACTTC. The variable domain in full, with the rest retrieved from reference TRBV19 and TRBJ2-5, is DGGITQSPKYLFRKEGQNVTLSCEQNLNHDAMYWYRQDPGQGLRLIYYSQIVNDFQKGDIAEGYSVSREKKESFPLTVTSAQKNPTAFYLCASSVLGQETQYFGPGTRLLVL.

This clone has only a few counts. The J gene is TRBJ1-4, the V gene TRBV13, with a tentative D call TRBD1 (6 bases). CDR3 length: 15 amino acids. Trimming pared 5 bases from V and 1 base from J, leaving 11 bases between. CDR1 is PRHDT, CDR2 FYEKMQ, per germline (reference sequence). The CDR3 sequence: CASSPPDRTNEKLFF. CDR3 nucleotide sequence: TGTGCCAGCAGCCCCCCGGACAGAACTAATGAAAAACTGTTTTTT.

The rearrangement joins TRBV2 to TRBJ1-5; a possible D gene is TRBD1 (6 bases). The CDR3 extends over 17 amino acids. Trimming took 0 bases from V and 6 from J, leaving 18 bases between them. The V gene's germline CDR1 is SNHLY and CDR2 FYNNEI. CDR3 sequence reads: CASSEALGPGDTQPQHF. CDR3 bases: TGTGCCAGCAGTGAAGCGCTAGGACCAGGGGATACTCAGCCCCAGCATTTT.

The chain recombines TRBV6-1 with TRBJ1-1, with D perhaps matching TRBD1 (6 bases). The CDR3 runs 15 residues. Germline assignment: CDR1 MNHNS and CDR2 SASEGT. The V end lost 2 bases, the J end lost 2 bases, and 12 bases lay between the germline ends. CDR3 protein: CASSESGRGNTEAFF. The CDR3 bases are TGTGCCAGCAGTGAAAGCGGCAGGGGAAACACTGAAGCTTTCTTT.

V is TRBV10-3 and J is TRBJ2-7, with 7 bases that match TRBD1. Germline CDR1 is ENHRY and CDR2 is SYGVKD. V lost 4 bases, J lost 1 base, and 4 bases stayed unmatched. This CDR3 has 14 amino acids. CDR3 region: CAISVGTDSYEQYF. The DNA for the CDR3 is TGTGCCATCAGTGTTGGGACAGATTCCTACGAGCAGTACTTC.

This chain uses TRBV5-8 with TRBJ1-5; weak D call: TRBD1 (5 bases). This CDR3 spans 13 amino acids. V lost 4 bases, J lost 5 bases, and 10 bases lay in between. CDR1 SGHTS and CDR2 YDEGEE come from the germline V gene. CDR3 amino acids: CASSRWGDQPQHF. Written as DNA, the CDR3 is TGTGCCAGCAGCCGGTGGGGGGATCAGCCCCAGCATTTT.

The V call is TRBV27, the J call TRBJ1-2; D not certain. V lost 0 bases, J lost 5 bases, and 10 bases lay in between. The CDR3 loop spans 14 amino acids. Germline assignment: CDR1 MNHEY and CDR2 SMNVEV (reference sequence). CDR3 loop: CASSLSRQEYGYTF. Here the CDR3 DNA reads TGTGCCAGCAGTTTATCGAGGCAGGAATATGGCTACACCTTC.

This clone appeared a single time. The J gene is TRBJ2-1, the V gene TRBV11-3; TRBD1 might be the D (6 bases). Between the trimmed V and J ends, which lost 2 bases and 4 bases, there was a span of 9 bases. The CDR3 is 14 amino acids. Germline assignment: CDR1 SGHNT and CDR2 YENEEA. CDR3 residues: CASSLRQGYNEQFF. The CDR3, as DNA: TGTGCCAGCAGCTTACGTCAGGGGTACAATGAGCAGTTCTTC.

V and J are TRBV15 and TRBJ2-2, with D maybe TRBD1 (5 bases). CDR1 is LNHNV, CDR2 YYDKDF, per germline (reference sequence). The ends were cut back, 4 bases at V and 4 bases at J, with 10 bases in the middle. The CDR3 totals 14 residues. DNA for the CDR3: TGTGCCACCAGCATAAATACAGGCACCGGGGAGCTGTTTTTT. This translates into CATSINTGTGELFF.

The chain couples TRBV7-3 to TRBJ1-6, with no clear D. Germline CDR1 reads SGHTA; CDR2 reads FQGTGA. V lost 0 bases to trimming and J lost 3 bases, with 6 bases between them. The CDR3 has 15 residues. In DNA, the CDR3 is TGTGCCAGCAGCTTAACAGGGCTCTATAATTCACCCCTCCACTTT. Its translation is CASSLTGLYNSPLHF.

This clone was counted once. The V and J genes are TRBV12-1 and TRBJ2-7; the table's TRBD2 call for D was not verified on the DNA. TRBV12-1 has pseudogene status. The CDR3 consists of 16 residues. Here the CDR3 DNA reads TGTGCCAGCAGCTTACGAGCTAGCGGAAGGCACTACGAGCAGTACTTC. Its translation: CASSLRASGRHYEQYF.

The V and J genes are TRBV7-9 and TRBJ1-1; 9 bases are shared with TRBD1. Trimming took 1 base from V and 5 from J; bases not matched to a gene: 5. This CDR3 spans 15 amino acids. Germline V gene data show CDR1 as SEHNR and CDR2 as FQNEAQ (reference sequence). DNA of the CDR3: TGTGCCAGCAGCTTAGTGACAGGGGGGGTTACTGAAGCTTTCTTT. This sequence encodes CASSLVTGGVTEAFF. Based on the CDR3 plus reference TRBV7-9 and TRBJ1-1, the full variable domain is DTGVSQNPRHKITKRGQNVTFRCDPISEHNRLYWYRQTLGQGPEFLTYFQNEAQLEKSRLLSDRFSAERPKGSFSTLEIQRTEQGDSAMYLCASSLVTGGVTEAFFGQGTRLTVV.

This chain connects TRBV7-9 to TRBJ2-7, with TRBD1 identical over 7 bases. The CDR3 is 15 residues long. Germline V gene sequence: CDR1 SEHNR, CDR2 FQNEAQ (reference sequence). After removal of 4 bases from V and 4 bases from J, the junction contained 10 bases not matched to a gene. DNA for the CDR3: TGTGCCAGCAGCTCGACAGGGCTATCGCTGTACGAGCAGTACTTC. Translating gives CASSSTGLSLYEQYF.

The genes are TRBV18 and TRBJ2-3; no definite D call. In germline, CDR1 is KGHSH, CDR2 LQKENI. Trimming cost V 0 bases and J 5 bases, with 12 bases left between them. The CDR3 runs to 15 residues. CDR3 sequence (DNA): TGTGCCAGCTCACCACCAGGTCCGCGAGGAGATACGCAGTATTTT. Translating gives CASSPPGPRGDTQYF.

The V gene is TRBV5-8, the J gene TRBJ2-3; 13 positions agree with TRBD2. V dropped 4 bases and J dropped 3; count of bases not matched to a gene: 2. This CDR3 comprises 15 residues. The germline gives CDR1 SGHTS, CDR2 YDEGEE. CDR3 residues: CASSPGLAGTDTQYF. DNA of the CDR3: TGTGCCAGCAGCCCGGGACTAGCGGGAACAGATACGCAGTATTTT.

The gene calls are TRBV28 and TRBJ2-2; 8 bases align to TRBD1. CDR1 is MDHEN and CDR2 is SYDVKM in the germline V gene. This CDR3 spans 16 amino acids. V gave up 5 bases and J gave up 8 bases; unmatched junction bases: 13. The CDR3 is CASSRDRRPEVGELFF. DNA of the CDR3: TGTGCCAGCAGTCGGGACAGGCGCCCTGAGGTGGGGGAGCTGTTTTTT. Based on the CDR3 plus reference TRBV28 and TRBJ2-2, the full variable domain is DVKVTQSSRYLVKRTGEKVFLECVQDMDHENMFWYRQDPGLGLRLIYFSYDVKMKEKGDIPEGYSVSREKKERFSLILESASTNQTSMYLCASSRDRRPEVGELFFGEGSRLTVL.

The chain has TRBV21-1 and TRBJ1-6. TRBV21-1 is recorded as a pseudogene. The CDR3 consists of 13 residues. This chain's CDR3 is CASIKGGRSPLHF. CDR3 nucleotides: TGTGCCAGCATCAAAGGGGGGAGATCACCCCTCCACTTT.

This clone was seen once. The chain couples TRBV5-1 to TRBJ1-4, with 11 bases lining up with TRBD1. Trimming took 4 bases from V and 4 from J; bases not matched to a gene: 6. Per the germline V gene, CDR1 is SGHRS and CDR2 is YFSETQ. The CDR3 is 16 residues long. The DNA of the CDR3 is TGCGCCAGCAGCGAAGGACAGGGGGCAGGTAATGAAAAACTGTTTTTT. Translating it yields CASSEGQGAGNEKLFF.

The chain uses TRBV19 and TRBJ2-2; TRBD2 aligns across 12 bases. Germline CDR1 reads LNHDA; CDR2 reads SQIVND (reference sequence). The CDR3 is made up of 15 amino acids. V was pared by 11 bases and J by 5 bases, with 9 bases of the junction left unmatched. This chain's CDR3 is CASSRLAGVTGELFF. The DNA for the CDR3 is TGTGCCTCCTCTAGACTAGCGGGAGTGACCGGGGAGCTGTTTTTT.

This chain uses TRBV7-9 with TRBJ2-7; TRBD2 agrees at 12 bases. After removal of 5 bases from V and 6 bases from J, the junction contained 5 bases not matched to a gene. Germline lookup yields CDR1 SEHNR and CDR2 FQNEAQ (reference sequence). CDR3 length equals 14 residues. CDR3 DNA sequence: TGTGCCAGCAGCCCCAGACTAGCGGGAGCCGAGCAGTACTTC. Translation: CASSPRLAGAEQYF.

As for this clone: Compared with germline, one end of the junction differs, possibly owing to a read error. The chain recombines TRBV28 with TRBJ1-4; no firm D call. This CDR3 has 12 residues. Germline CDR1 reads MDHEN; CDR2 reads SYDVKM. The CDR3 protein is CAGSLLHEKLFF. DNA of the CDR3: TGTGCCGGCAGCCTTCTGCATGAAAAACTGTTTTTT.

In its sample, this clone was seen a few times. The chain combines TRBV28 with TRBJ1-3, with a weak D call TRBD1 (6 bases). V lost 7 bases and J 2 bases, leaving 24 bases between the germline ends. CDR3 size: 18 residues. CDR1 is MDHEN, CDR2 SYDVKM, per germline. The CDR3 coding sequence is TGTGCCAGCACCTCCGGGGGGGCAGGGGCGAACCCTGGAAACACCATATATTTT. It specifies CASTSGGAGANPGNTIYF.

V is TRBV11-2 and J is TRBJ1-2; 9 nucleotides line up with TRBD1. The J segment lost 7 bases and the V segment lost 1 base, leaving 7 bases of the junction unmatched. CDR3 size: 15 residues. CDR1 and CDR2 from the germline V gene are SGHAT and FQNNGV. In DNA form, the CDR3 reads TGTGCCAGCAGCTTAGGAACAGGGGGCTCTGTTGGCTACACCTTC. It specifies CASSLGTGGSVGYTF.